This passage covers 27 T cell receptor beta chains from one sample sequenced in a study of shared clonotypes between healthy human individuals. Method: immunoSEQ multiplex PCR; TCRdb's copy keeps in-frame clones and lacks some. The sample holds approximately 500,000 clones, 60% to 85% seen once. The source material was PBMCs. The receptors were gathered from a woman in her thirties or forties in good health. Some clones in this sample may be carry-over from other donors' samples.

The V and J genes are TRBV6-1 and TRBJ2-7; 7 nucleotides match TRBD1. The CDR3 runs 13 residues. V lost 7 bases and J lost 2; bases outside the gene matches: 5. The germline V gene has CDR1 MNHNS and CDR2 SASEGT. The CDR3 DNA follows: TGTGCCAGCAAGACAGGGCTTCCCTACGAGCAGTACTTC. This codes for CASKTGLPYEQYF.

V is TRBV27 and J is TRBJ2-1; TRBD2 matches 11 bases. CDR1 is MNHEY and CDR2 is SMNVEV in the germline V gene (reference sequence). This CDR3 spans 14 amino acids. Unmatched junction bases numbered 5, after V lost 3 bases and J lost 10 bases. The DNA of the CDR3 is TGTGCCAGCAGTTTGGTGCTAGCGGGAGGCGAGCAGTTCTTC. Protein: CASSLVLAGGEQFF.

The gene calls are TRBV14 and TRBJ2-2; D possibly corresponds to TRBD1 (6 bases). Germline CDR1 SGHDN, CDR2 FVKESK. This CDR3 is built from 15 residues. Trimming removed 0 bases at V and 5 bases at J, with 10 bases between. CDR3 DNA: TGTGCCAGCAGCCAAGAAAACAGGGATACCGGGGAGCTGTTTTTT. Translated: CASSQENRDTGELFF.

With regard to this clone: The sample contains more than one DNA sequence encoding this CDR3. V usage is TRBV5-1 and J usage is TRBJ2-5, with a tentative D call TRBD2 (5 bases). Trimming cost V 0 bases and J 3 bases, with 6 bases left between them. The CDR3 runs 13 residues. Germline V gene lookup returns CDR1 SGHRS and CDR2 YFSETQ. The CDR3 region has the DNA TGCGCCAGCAGCTTGGGAGCGGAAGAGACCCAGTACTTC. Protein sequence: CASSLGAEETQYF.

CDR3 nucleotides: TGCGCCAGCAGCCCGGGACTAGCGCAGGGTACAGATACGCAGTATTTT. Translating gives CASSPGLAQGTDTQYF. The chain has TRBV5-1 and TRBJ2-3; TRBD2 matches 10 bases. The V and J ends lost 4 bases and 3 bases, in that order; junction bases with no gene match: 8. The germline CDR1 and CDR2 sequences are SGHRS and YFSETQ. The CDR3 covers 16 residues.

The CDR3 loop is CAWSVSWNSPLHF. In DNA, the CDR3 is TGTGCCTGGAGTGTATCGTGGAATTCACCCCTCCACTTT. This chain uses TRBV30 with TRBJ1-6; D not resolved. Trimming left V 0 bases short and J 7 bases short, with 7 bases between. Germline V gives CDR1 GTSNPN, CDR2 SVGIG (reference sequence). The length of the CDR3 is 13 residues.

This chain joins TRBV10-3 and TRBJ1-1, with D possibly being TRBD1 (6 bases). CDR3 length: 13 residues. V dropped 10 bases and J dropped 0 bases, with 12 bases sitting between them. CDR1 is ENHRY, CDR2 SYGVKD, per germline. The CDR3 reads CATRQDMNTEAFF. The CDR3 DNA follows: TGTGCCACCCGACAGGACATGAACACTGAAGCTTTCTTT.

V usage is TRBV10-3 and J usage is TRBJ2-3, with 7 bases matching TRBD2. The CDR3 length is 15 residues. V trimming: 2 bases; J trimming: 3 bases; junction bases outside the gene matches: 5. The V gene's germline CDR1 is ENHRY and CDR2 SYGVKD. The CDR3 coding sequence is TGTGCCATCAGTGAGGGCGGGGGTGTTACAGATACGCAGTATTTT. Translating it yields CAISEGGGVTDTQYF.

This clone was observed at least ten times. The CDR3 DNA follows: TGTGCCAGCAGCCCTGGGTGGGGGCGGGAAGCTTTCTTT. It specifies CASSPGWGREAFF. The genes are TRBV7-9 and TRBJ1-1, with D maybe TRBD1 (6 bases). Germline V CDR1 and CDR2: SEHNR, FQNEAQ (reference sequence). The CDR3 runs to 13 residues. V was pared by 5 bases and J by 8 bases, with 15 bases between.

In its sample, this clone was seen a few times. The chain combines TRBV28 with TRBJ1-2, with 7 bases that match TRBD1. Trimming removed 6 bases from V and 8 bases from J; junction bases left unmatched: 12. This CDR3 has 14 residues. CDR1 is MDHEN, CDR2 SYDVKM, per germline. The CDR3 nucleotides are TGTGCCAGCAGCACAGGCCAGGGGACAGAGGGCTACACCTTC. Protein sequence: CASSTGQGTEGYTF.

This clone was observed a handful of times. V gene TRBV6-5 combines with J gene TRBJ2-7; 8 nucleotides match TRBD1. CDR1 is MNHEY, CDR2 SVGAGI, per germline. V dropped 6 bases and J dropped 6; count of bases not matched to a gene: 10. The CDR3 runs 14 residues. CDR3 DNA: TGTGCCAGCAGCCGCCAGGACAGGGCCACCGAGCAGTACTTC. It yields the protein CASSRQDRATEQYF.

The chain couples TRBV7-2 to TRBJ2-1; weak D call: TRBD2 (7 bases). This CDR3 comprises 15 residues. V lost 4 bases and J lost 4, with 14 bases in between. Per the germline V gene, CDR1 is SGHTA and CDR2 is FQGNSA. The CDR3 region is CASSSGRGAYNEQFF. CDR3 nucleotides: TGTGCCAGCAGCTCAGGTCGGGGGGCATACAATGAGCAGTTCTTC.

The rearrangement uses TRBV7-2 and TRBJ2-1, with D possibly matching TRBD2 (5 bases). Looked up from germline, CDR1 is SGHTA and CDR2 is FQGNSA. The ends were cut back, 5 bases at V and 6 bases at J, with 17 bases in the middle. The CDR3 contains 15 residues. The CDR3 is CASSRSGVAFNEQFF. The CDR3 DNA follows: TGTGCCAGCAGCCGGAGCGGAGTGGCTTTCAATGAGCAGTTCTTC.

The rearrangement uses TRBV2 and TRBJ2-5; D perhaps matches TRBD2 (5 bases). Germline V CDR1 and CDR2: SNHLY, FYNNEI. V gave up 6 bases and J gave up 4 bases, with 12 bases separating them. The CDR3 is 13 amino acids. The CDR3 region is CASSDGLGETQYF. The DNA for the CDR3 is TGTGCCAGCAGCGACGGACTGGGAGAGACCCAGTACTTC. Full variable domain (outside the CDR3, taken from reference TRBV2 and TRBJ2-5): EPEVTQTPSHQVTQMGQEVILRCVPISNHLYFYWYRQILGQKVEFLVSFYNNEISEKSEIFDDQFSVERPDGSNFTLKIRSTKLEDSAMYFCASSDGLGETQYFGPGTRLLVL.

The V call is TRBV11-2, the J call TRBJ2-2; 8 nucleotides line up with TRBD1. The CDR3 runs to 16 residues. CDR1 is SGHAT, CDR2 FQNNGV, per germline. The V and J ends lost 2 bases and 4 bases, in that order; junction bases with no gene match: 6. The CDR3 region is CASSLLRTGTTGELFF. CDR3 DNA: TGTGCCAGCAGCTTACTCCGGACAGGGACCACCGGGGAGCTGTTTTTT.

V usage is TRBV6-4 and J usage is TRBJ1-3, with D perhaps TRBD1 (6 bases). This CDR3 has 13 amino acids. V was shortened by 10 bases and J by 3 bases, with 13 bases between the two germline ends. The germline gives CDR1 MRHNA, CDR2 SNTAGT. The CDR3 DNA reads TGTGCCAACCCGGGGGGCGGTGGAAACACCATATATTTT. This sequence encodes CANPGGGGNTIYF.

The rearrangement links TRBV4-3 to TRBJ2-1; 8 nucleotides agree with TRBD2. This CDR3 is 13 amino acids long. Germline values: CDR1 LGHNA, CDR2 YSLEER. After removal of 8 bases from V and 11 bases from J, the junction contained 11 bases not matched to a gene. CDR3 DNA: TGCGCCAGCGGGGGGCTAGCGGGCAACAAGCAGTTCTTC. It specifies CASGGLAGNKQFF.

V gene TRBV27 combines with J gene TRBJ1-4; D may be TRBD1 (5 bases). The germline gives CDR1 MNHEY, CDR2 SMNVEV (reference sequence). The length of the CDR3 is 15 residues. Trimming removed 2 bases at V and 5 bases at J, with 12 bases between. In DNA, the CDR3 is TGTGCCAGCAGTTTAGGGGGACTGCCAAATGAAAAACTGTTTTTT. Protein: CASSLGGLPNEKLFF.

The V call is TRBV6-1, the J call TRBJ2-2; the D is unclear. Germline V gene sequence: CDR1 MNHNS, CDR2 SASEGT. This CDR3 has 15 amino acids. Trimming removed 2 bases at V and 6 bases at J, with 13 bases between. The CDR3 nucleotides read TGTGCCAGCAGTGAATCCAGAGTGGTTCCCGGGGAGCTGTTTTTT. This sequence encodes CASSESRVVPGELFF.

This clone was seen more than once but under ten times. The chain combines TRBV19 with TRBJ2-3; D uncertain. Germline V gene sequence: CDR1 LNHDA, CDR2 SQIVND (reference sequence). V was shortened by 6 bases and J by 4 bases, with 8 bases between the two germline ends. The CDR3 spans 12 residues. The CDR3 loop reads CASSLRSDTQYF. In DNA, the CDR3 is TGTGCCAGTAGCTTGCGGTCAGATACGCAGTATTTT. Full variable domain (missing parts from reference TRBV19 and TRBJ2-3): DGGITQSPKYLFRKEGQNVTLSCEQNLNHDAMYWYRQDPGQGLRLIYYSQIVNDFQKGDIAEGYSVSREKKESFPLTVTSAQKNPTAFYLCASSLRSDTQYFGPGTRLTVL.

V is TRBV28 and J is TRBJ2-5; 8 nucleotides align to TRBD2. CDR1 and CDR2 (germline): MDHEN, SYDVKM. The V and J ends lost 8 bases and 4 bases, in that order; junction bases with no gene match: 9. The CDR3 is made up of 14 amino acids. CDR3 loop: CASQGPAGVETQYF. Here the CDR3 DNA reads TGTGCCAGCCAAGGACCAGCGGGAGTAGAGACCCAGTACTTC.

The table lists this clone with a few counts. This chain connects TRBV6-4 to TRBJ2-2; 7 nucleotides line up with TRBD1. V was pared by 8 bases and J by 7 bases, with 10 bases of the junction left unmatched. Germline V gene sequence: CDR1 MRHNA, CDR2 SNTAGT. The CDR3 spans 14 residues. In DNA form, the CDR3 reads TGTGCCAGCCGACAGGGATCAAATCTCGGGGAGCTGTTTTTT. Protein sequence: CASRQGSNLGELFF.

The chain links TRBV7-9 to TRBJ2-1; perhaps TRBD2 as D (5 bases). V lost 7 bases and J lost 0, with 13 bases in between. The CDR3 totals 15 residues. Germline V gives CDR1 SEHNR, CDR2 FQNEAQ (reference sequence). The CDR3 reads CASIPKGLSYNEQFF. The CDR3 nucleotides are TGTGCCAGCATCCCGAAAGGACTCTCCTACAATGAGCAGTTCTTC. Full variable domain (remainder filled in from reference TRBV7-9 and TRBJ2-1): DTGVSQNPRHKITKRGQNVTFRCDPISEHNRLYWYRQTLGQGPEFLTYFQNEAQLEKSRLLSDRFSAERPKGSFSTLEIQRTEQGDSAMYLCASIPKGLSYNEQFFGPGTRLTVL.

The chain carries TRBV5-1 and TRBJ2-1; 9 bases line up with TRBD2. The J segment lost 6 bases and the V segment lost 4 bases, leaving 8 bases of the junction unmatched. The CDR3 is made up of 15 amino acids. Germline assignment: CDR1 SGHRS and CDR2 YFSETQ. The CDR3 spells CASSAFSGSVNEQFF. The CDR3 DNA follows: TGCGCCAGCAGCGCGTTTAGCGGGAGTGTCAATGAGCAGTTCTTC.

This clone was recorded at least ten times. V usage is TRBV15 and J usage is TRBJ2-7; 9 bases line up with TRBD2. Germline V gives CDR1 LNHNV, CDR2 YYDKDF (reference sequence). The J segment lost 6 bases and the V segment lost 1 base, leaving 4 bases of the junction unmatched. The CDR3 is 14 residues long. This CDR3 reads CATSRAGSGSEQYF. The CDR3 nucleotides are TGTGCCACCAGCAGAGCGGGTAGCGGGAGCGAGCAGTACTTC.

The rearrangement links TRBV2 to TRBJ1-2, with unresolved D. V shed 8 bases and J shed 8 bases, with 12 bases lying between them. Germline V gives CDR1 SNHLY, CDR2 FYNNEI. This CDR3 comprises 11 residues. The chain's CDR3 is CASGSSRGYTF. In nucleotides, the CDR3 is TGTGCCAGCGGTTCCTCTCGCGGCTACACCTTC.

About this clone itself: The junction and the germline gene differ at one end; a read error may be behind it. V is TRBV6-6 and J is TRBJ2-7; D not resolved. Looked up from germline, CDR1 is MNHNY and CDR2 is SVGAGI (reference sequence). The CDR3 covers 16 residues. In DNA, the CDR3 is TGTGCCAGCAGTTACTCGATTGGTGGCCAGTTCTACGCGCAGTACTTC. Its translation is CASSYSIGGQFYAQYF.